This T cell receptor beta chain is from a study of radiation and T cells in renal cell carcinoma. Study summary: Nephrectomy followed 15 Gy stereotactic body radiation by 4 weeks.

Repertoires were generated with immunoSEQ multiplex PCR, while TCRdb's copy carries only in-frame clones and drops some. Of 70,000 to 100,000 clones detected, around 86% appear once; the ten largest clones hold roughly 20%. The time point denotes: blood 2 weeks post-SBRT. Indicated treatment: 15 Gy SBRT to primary tumor, nephrectomy 4 weeks later. Clear cell pathology was present in this patient's renal cell carcinoma. The J segment lost 4 bases and the V segment lost 1 base, leaving 4 bases of the junction unmatched. This CDR3 is built from 15 residues. Germline V lookup: CDR1 SGHNT, CDR2 YENEEA. Study-level results: Top tumor clonotypes rose in blood 2 weeks post-radiation, then contracted.

Concerning this clone itself: Its specificity is unknown.

The gene calls are TRBV11-3 and TRBJ2-5, with TRBD1 identical over 9 bases. This sequence originates from a woman in her forties or fifties with renal cell carcinoma. Material: blood, obtained from a patient whose treatment included radiotherapy and nephrectomy. This CDR3 is CASSLASDRGETQYF. In DNA form, the CDR3 reads TGTGCCAGCAGCTTAGCCTCGGACAGGGGAGAGACCCAGTACTTC.